This T cell receptor beta chain was obtained from a study of blood T cells in healthy people across ages. General study points: Diversity was higher, and naive CD4+ cells more numerous, in long-lived donors than in aged donors.

Through a sample-barcoded 5' primer and a J-beta primer mix, a second PCR was run for roughly 6 to 12 cycles. Individual samples furnished no less than 2.5 million CDR3-containing paired-end reads apiece. TCRdb re-called the 5' RACE reads through MiXCR, storing one row per CDR3 protein. The table lists about 1.8 million distinct CDR3 sequences, 40% to 55% of them singletons. This clonotype was counted only a few times. Its specificity is unknown. The CDR3 spans 20 residues. Unmatched junction bases numbered 16, after V lost 5 bases and J lost 2 bases. The chain joins TRBV12-3 or TRBV12-4 to TRBJ2-6, with 9 bases identical to TRBD1. The receptor's source is a woman in her forties in good health. Specimen: blood. The CDR3 nucleotides are TGTGCCAGCAGTGTCCGTCGGGGACAGGGATTCATGCCTGGGGCCAACGTCCTGACTTTC. Translation gives CASSVRRGQGFMPGANVLTF.